A selection of T cell receptor beta chains follows, all from one sample in a study of metastatic and nonmetastatic thyroid tumors. TCRdb re-analyzed the PCR reads using MiXCR. The sample has around 34,000 clones, about 20% seen once. Sequenced material: blood. The receptors derive from a female donor with papillary thyroid cancer or a benign thyroid nodule (not recorded which). Some clones in this sample may be carry-over from other donors' samples. Both conserved end residues are part of each CDR3. The order of the fields is CDR3 DNA, CDR3 protein, J gene, V gene, D gene, clone size. The D gene is left open where the match is weak. Clone size appears in some rows only: once, few, many, or a class for an expanded clone.

CDR3nt: TGTGCCAGCAGTGGTGTGGTGTACGAGCAGTACTTC
CDR3aa: CASSGVVYEQYF
j_gene: TRBJ2-7
v_gene: TRBV2
d_gene: -
abundance: many

CDR3nt: TGTGCCAGCAGTGAAAGGGCAGTTAGGTTAACCTACGAGCAGTACTTC
CDR3aa: CASSERAVRLTYEQYF
j_gene: TRBJ2-7
v_gene: TRBV6-1
d_gene: -
abundance: many

CDR3nt: TGCAGTGCTAGACCGAGGTCGGGGGATATTGGGGAAAAACTGTTTTTT
CDR3aa: CSARPRSGDIGEKLFF
j_gene: TRBJ1-4
v_gene: TRBV20-1
d_gene: -
abundance: medium-sized

CDR3nt: TGTGCCAGCAGTTACGGGGTAGGCTACACCTTC
CDR3aa: CASSYGVGYTF
j_gene: TRBJ1-2
v_gene: TRBV6-2/TRBV6-3
d_gene: -
abundance: many

CDR3nt: TGTGCCAGCTCCACTTCGGGAGGGACTACTCCCAGCGGATTC
CDR3aa: CASSTSGGTTPSGF
j_gene: TRBJ2-7
v_gene: TRBV6-1
d_gene: TRBD2
abundance: few

CDR3nt: TGTGCCAGCAGTTACTCGATGGGGGGGACAGAGACCCAGTACTTC
CDR3aa: CASSYSMGGTETQYF
j_gene: TRBJ2-5
v_gene: TRBV6-2/TRBV6-3
d_gene: TRBD2
abundance: -

CDR3nt: TGCGCCAGCAGTGAGTCTAAGGGACTAGATGGTGAGCAGTTCTTC
CDR3aa: CASSESKGLDGEQFF
j_gene: TRBJ2-1
v_gene: TRBV10-1
d_gene: TRBD2
abundance: many

CDR3nt: TGTGCCAGTGGGACTAGCGGGGGGGCTAATGAGCAGTTCTTC
CDR3aa: CASGTSGGANEQFF
j_gene: TRBJ2-1
v_gene: TRBV19
d_gene: TRBD2
abundance: many

CDR3nt: TGTGCCAGTAGCATAAGACTAGACGGTGATGAGCAGTTCTTC
CDR3aa: CASSIRLDGDEQFF
j_gene: TRBJ2-1
v_gene: TRBV19
d_gene: -
abundance: many

CDR3nt: TGTGCCAGCAGCTCACCCGGGGCAGTTTCACCCCTCCACTTT
CDR3aa: CASSSPGAVSPLHF
j_gene: TRBJ1-6
v_gene: TRBV7-2
d_gene: -
abundance: few

CDR3nt: TGTGCCATCAGGAAATGGGAGAGCTACGAGCAGTACTTC
CDR3aa: CAIRKWESYEQYF
j_gene: TRBJ2-7
v_gene: TRBV6-1
d_gene: -
abundance: few

CDR3nt: TGCGCCAGCAGCAGAAGCCCCAGGGGTGTCTCAAGCCGGGACGCTGAAGCTTTCTTT
CDR3aa: CASSRSPRGVSSRDAEAFF
j_gene: TRBJ1-1
v_gene: TRBV5-1
d_gene: -
abundance: medium-sized

CDR3nt: TGTGCCAGCAGTGACCGTACCCTCTACAATGAGCAGTTCTTC
CDR3aa: CASSDRTLYNEQFF
j_gene: TRBJ2-1
v_gene: TRBV6-1
d_gene: -
abundance: -

CDR3nt: TGTGCCAGCAGTGAAGCGGGAGGATTGGGAGGAAACACCATATATTTT
CDR3aa: CASSEAGGLGGNTIYF
j_gene: TRBJ1-3
v_gene: TRBV6-1
d_gene: -
abundance: -

CDR3nt: TGTGCCAGCAGCTTTAGCGGGACACGAAATGAGCAGTTCTTC
CDR3aa: CASSFSGTRNEQFF
j_gene: TRBJ2-1
v_gene: TRBV28
d_gene: TRBD2
abundance: -

CDR3nt: TGTGCCAGCAGCGCGGGGCCTTCAAAATACTCCTACGAGCAGTACTTC
CDR3aa: CASSAGPSKYSYEQYF
j_gene: TRBJ2-7
v_gene: TRBV28
d_gene: -
abundance: few

CDR3nt: TGTGCCAGCAGCCCTCCACAGGGGGCAAGTGAAAAACTGTTTTTT
CDR3aa: CASSPPQGASEKLFF
j_gene: TRBJ1-4
v_gene: TRBV7-9
d_gene: TRBD1
abundance: -

CDR3nt: TGTGCCAGCACTCTCCCTAGCGGAGACTACGAGCAGTACTTC
CDR3aa: CASTLPSGDYEQYF
j_gene: TRBJ2-7
v_gene: TRBV25-1
d_gene: TRBD2
abundance: -

CDR3nt: TGTGCCAGTAGTGTAGGGACTAGCGGGAGTTCCTACAATGAGCAGTTCTTC
CDR3aa: CASSVGTSGSSYNEQFF
j_gene: TRBJ2-1
v_gene: TRBV19
d_gene: TRBD2
abundance: many

CDR3nt: TGTGCCAGCAGGCAGGGGTGGGATTCACCCCTCCACTTT
CDR3aa: CASRQGWDSPLHF
j_gene: TRBJ1-6
v_gene: TRBV3-1
d_gene: -
abundance: medium-sized

CDR3nt: TGTGCCAGCAGCCAAGATATCGGGGGCCACAATGAGCAGTTCTTC
CDR3aa: CASSQDIGGHNEQFF
j_gene: TRBJ2-1
v_gene: TRBV3-1
d_gene: -
abundance: many

CDR3nt: TGTGCCAGCAGCTTAGGGACGGCCTCTGGAAACACCAGATATTTT
CDR3aa: CASSLGTASGNTRYF
j_gene: TRBJ1-3
v_gene: TRBV28
d_gene: -
abundance: few

CDR3nt: TGTGCCAGCAGTGAACCAGGGATGAACACTGAAGCTTTCTTT
CDR3aa: CASSEPGMNTEAFF
j_gene: TRBJ1-1
v_gene: TRBV6-1
d_gene: -
abundance: many

CDR3nt: TGTGCCAGCGGTTCCGGGGAGCTGTTTTTT
CDR3aa: CASGSGELFF
j_gene: TRBJ2-2
v_gene: TRBV2
d_gene: -
abundance: medium-sized

CDR3nt: TGTGCCAGTAGTATAGGTAGATTCTCTGGGGCCAACGTCCTGACTTTC
CDR3aa: CASSIGRFSGANVLTF
j_gene: TRBJ2-6
v_gene: TRBV19
d_gene: -
abundance: many

CDR3nt: TGTGCCAGCAGTGCTCTAGCGTTCTCCTACAATGAGCAGTTCTTC
CDR3aa: CASSALAFSYNEQFF
j_gene: TRBJ2-1
v_gene: TRBV6-1
d_gene: -
abundance: -

CDR3nt: TGTGCCAGCAGTTTAGAACAGGGCTGGGGCTACACCTTC
CDR3aa: CASSLEQGWGYTF
j_gene: TRBJ1-2
v_gene: TRBV28
d_gene: -
abundance: -

CDR3nt: TGTGCCAGCAGTCCCCAGGGTAGCGGGGACTACGAGCAGTACTTC
CDR3aa: CASSPQGSGDYEQYF
j_gene: TRBJ2-7
v_gene: TRBV3-1
d_gene: TRBD2
abundance: -